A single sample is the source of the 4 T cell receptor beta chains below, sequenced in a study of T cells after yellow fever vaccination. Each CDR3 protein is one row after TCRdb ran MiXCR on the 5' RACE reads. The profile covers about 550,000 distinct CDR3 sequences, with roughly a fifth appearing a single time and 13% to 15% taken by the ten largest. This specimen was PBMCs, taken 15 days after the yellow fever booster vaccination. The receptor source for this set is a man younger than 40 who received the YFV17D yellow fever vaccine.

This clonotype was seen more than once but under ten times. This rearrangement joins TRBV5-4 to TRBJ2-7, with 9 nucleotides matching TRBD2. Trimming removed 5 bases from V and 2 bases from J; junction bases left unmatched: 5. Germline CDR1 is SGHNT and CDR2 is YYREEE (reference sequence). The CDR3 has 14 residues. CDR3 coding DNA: TGTGCCAGCAGGTATAGCGGGGGAGCCTACGAGCAGTACTTC. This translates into CASRYSGGAYEQYF.

The CDR3 DNA reads TGCAGCGTTGGGGGGACGACAGGGGACGAGCAGTACTTC. This gives the protein CSVGGTTGDEQYF. This chain connects TRBV29-1 to TRBJ2-7, with 8 bases fitting TRBD1. The CDR3 has 13 amino acids. The V and J ends lost 4 bases and 5 bases, in that order; junction bases with no gene match: 7. CDR1 is SQVTM, CDR2 ANQGSEA, per germline.

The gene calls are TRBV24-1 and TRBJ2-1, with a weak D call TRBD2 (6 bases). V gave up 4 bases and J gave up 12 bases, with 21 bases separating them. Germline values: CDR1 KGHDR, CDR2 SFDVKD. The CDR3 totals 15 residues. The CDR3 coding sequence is TGTGCCACCAGTGAACCAACCGGGACTCTCGGAGGGCAGTTCTTC. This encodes CATSEPTGTLGGQFF.

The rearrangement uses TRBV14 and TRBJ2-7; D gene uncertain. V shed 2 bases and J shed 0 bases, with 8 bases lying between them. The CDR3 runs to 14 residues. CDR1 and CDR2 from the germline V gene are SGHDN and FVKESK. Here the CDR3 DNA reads TGTGCCAGCAGCCAAAACCTCGTCTCCTACGAGCAGTACTTC. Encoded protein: CASSQNLVSYEQYF.